This TCR beta chain stems from a study of blood T cell repertoires in COVID-19. Looking at the study overall: Samples representing acute and convalescent COVID-19 were sourced from the United States, Italy and Spain. T cells, B-cell-depleted T cells, or PBMCs supplied cDNA or gDNA.

The trim removed 5 bases at V and 4 bases at J, leaving 6 bases unmatched. Germline CDR1 is MNHNY and CDR2 is SVGAGI (reference sequence). This CDR3 contains 15 residues. As processed by the authors: Reference gene primer amplification gave nucleated cell count estimates. Sequencing was performed with immunoSEQ multiplex PCR; in TCRdb, only in-frame clones are kept and a portion is missing. That table is the source of V, J and clone size, and D and trimming were worked out from the DNA. The table records 65,000 to 70,000 clones, 82% of them present only once. Source material: peripheral blood. The J gene is TRBJ2-1, the V gene TRBV6-6; 9 nucleotides agree with TRBD2. The receptor was derived from a man aged 80 or over with active COVID-19. The CDR3, as DNA: TGTGCCAGCAGTGCGACTAGCGGCCTTTACAATGAGCAGTTCTTC. The encoded protein is CASSATSGLYNEQFF.